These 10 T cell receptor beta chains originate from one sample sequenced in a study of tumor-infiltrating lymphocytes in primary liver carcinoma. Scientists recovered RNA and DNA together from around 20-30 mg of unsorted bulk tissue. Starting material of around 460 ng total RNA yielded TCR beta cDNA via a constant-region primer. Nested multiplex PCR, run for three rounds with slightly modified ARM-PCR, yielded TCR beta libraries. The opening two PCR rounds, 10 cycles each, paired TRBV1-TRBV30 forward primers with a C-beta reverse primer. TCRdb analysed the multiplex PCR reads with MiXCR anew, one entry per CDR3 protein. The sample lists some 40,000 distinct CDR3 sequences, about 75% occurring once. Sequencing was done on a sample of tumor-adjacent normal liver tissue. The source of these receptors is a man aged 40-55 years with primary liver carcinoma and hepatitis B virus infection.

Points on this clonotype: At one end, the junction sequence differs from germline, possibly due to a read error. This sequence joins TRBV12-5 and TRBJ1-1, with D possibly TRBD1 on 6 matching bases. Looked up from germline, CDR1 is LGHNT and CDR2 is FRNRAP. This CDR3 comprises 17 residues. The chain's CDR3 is CASDLPKNRDKDAEAFF. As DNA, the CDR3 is TGTGCTAGTGATTTGCCCAAAAACCGGGACAAAGACGCTGAAGCTTTCTTT.

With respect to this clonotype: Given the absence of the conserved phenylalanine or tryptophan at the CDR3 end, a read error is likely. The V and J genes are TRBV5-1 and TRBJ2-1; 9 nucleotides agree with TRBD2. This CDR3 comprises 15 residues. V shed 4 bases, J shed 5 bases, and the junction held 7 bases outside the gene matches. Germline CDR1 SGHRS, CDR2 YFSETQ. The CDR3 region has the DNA TGCGCCAGCAGCGCGGGGCTAGCGGGGAACAATGAGCAGTTCTTA. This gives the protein CASSAGLAGNNEQFL.

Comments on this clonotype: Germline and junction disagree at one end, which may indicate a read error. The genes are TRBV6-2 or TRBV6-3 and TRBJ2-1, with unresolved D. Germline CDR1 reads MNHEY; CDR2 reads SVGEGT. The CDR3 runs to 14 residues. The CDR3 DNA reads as TGTGCCAGCACCCCATCCGCAGGAGACGGTGAGCATTTCTTC. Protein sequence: CASTPSAGDGEHFF.

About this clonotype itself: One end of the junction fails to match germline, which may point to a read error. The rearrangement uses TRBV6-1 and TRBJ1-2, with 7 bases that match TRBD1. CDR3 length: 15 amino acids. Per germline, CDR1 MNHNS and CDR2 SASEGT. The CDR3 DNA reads TGTGCCAGCACTGACTGGACAGGATCTAACTATGGCTACACATTC. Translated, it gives CASTDWTGSNYGYTF.

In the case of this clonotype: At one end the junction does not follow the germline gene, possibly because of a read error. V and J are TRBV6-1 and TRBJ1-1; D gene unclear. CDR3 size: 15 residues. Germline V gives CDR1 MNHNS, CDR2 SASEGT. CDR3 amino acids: CASSEDGGRNTEAFF. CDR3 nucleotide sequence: TGTGCCAGCAGTGAAGACGGAGGGCGAAACACTGAAGCTTTCTTC.

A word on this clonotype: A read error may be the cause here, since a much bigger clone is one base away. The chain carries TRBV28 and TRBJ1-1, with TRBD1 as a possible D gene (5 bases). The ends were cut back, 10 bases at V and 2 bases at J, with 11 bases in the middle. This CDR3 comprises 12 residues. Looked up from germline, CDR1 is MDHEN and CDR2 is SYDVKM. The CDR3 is CAIRDLNTEAFF. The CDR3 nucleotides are TGTGCCATCAGGGACTTAAACACTGAAGCTTTCTTT.

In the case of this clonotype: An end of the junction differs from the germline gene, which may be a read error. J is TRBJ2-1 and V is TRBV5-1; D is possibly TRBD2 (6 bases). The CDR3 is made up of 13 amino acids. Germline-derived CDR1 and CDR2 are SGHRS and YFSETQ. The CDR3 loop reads CASSSMELAERFF. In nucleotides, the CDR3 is TGCGCCAGCAGCTCGATGGAACTAGCTGAGCGGTTCTTC.

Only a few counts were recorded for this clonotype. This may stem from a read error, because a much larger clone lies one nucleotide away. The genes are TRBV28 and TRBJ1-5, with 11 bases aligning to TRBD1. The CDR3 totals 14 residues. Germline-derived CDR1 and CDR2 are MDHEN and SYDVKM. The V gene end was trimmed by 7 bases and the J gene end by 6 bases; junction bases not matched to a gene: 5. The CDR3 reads CASKGQGATQPQHF. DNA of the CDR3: TGTGCCAGCAAAGGACAGGGGGCGACTCAGCCCCAGCATTTT.

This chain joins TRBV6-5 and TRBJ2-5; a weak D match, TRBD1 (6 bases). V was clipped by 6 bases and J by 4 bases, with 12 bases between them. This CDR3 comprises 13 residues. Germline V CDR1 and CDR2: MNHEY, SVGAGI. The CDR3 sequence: CASSSRGRETQYF. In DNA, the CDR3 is TGTGCCAGCAGCTCCAGGGGAAGAGAGACCCAGTACTTC.

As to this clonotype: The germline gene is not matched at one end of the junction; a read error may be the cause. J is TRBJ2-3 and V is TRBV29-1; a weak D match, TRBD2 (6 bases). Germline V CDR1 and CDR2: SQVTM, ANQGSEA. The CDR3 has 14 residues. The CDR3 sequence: CIVDGGGIGDTQYF. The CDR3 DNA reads TGCATCGTTGACGGAGGCGGGATCGGAGATACGCAGTATTTT.